Presented here are 20 T cell receptor beta chains from one specimen sequenced in a study of CD8 T cells in Susac syndrome. Reverse transcription used about 0.45 to 1 ug RNA and random hexamers. TCRdb re-called the immunoSEQ multiplex PCR reads through MiXCR, storing one row per CDR3 protein. The table lists around 300,000 distinct CDR3 sequences, about 91% of them singletons. Sequencing was performed on CD4+ T cells from PBMCs. Receptor source: a human donor with multiple sclerosis.

The V call is TRBV7-4, the J call TRBJ1-5; 12 bases are a match to TRBD1. With V trimmed by 3 bases and J by 9 bases, 12 bases remained unmatched. Germline loops: CDR1 SGHVT, CDR2 SQSDAQ. The CDR3 extends over 17 amino acids. This chain's CDR3 is CASSFHRDRGLGGPQHF. CDR3 DNA sequence: TGTGCCAGCAGCTTCCACCGGGACAGGGGGCTGGGCGGGCCCCAGCATTTT.

This clonotype showed up just once. This chain links TRBV18 with TRBJ2-5, with D tentatively TRBD1 (6 bases). CDR3 size: 18 residues. Germline CDR1 and CDR2: KGHSH and LQKENI. Trimming stripped 3 bases from V and 5 bases from J, with 25 bases between. Here the CDR3 reads CASSPLLLGQPPAETQYF. The CDR3 nucleotides read TGTGCCAGCTCACCGTTACTACTCGGACAGCCCCCGGCGGAGACCCAGTACTTC.

This chain connects TRBV18 to TRBJ2-2; D is perhaps TRBD1 (5 bases). CDR1 and CDR2 from the germline V gene are KGHSH and LQKENI. The CDR3 has 15 residues. V shed 4 bases and J shed 1 base, with 10 bases lying between them. The CDR3 region has the DNA TGTGCCAGCTCACGGGGCAGAAAGAACACCGGGGAGCTGTTTTTT. Amino acid sequence: CASSRGRKNTGELFF.

This chain links TRBV3-1 with TRBJ2-5; no reliable D call. This CDR3 comprises 13 residues. Trimming took off 4 bases at V and 12 bases at J, with 18 bases between the two ends. Germline V gene lookup returns CDR1 LGHDT and CDR2 YNNKEL (reference sequence). The CDR3 coding sequence is TGTGCCAGCAGCCCCGCCCTTGGACCGATTGAGTACTTC. This gives the protein CASSPALGPIEYF.

This sequence joins TRBV29-1 and TRBJ1-2; TRBD1 is a possible D gene (6 bases). Per the germline V gene, CDR1 is SQVTM and CDR2 is ANQGSEA. Trimming shortened V by 3 bases and J by 8 bases, and 16 bases separated the two germline ends. The CDR3 is made up of 13 amino acids. The CDR3 nucleotides read TGCAGCGTTGACGGACAGTTTCAAACGGGCTACACCTTC. It codes for CSVDGQFQTGYTF.

The chain recombines TRBV6-5 with TRBJ2-3; TRBD2 matches at 12 bases. After removal of 4 bases from V and 7 bases from J, the junction contained 3 bases not matched to a gene. Germline-derived CDR1 and CDR2 are MNHEY and SVGAGI. This CDR3 comprises 14 residues. This CDR3 reads CASSLGLAGNTQYF. CDR3 DNA: TGTGCCAGCAGTTTAGGACTAGCGGGGAATACGCAGTATTTT.

V and J are TRBV6-5 and TRBJ2-1, with D hard to call. This CDR3 contains 14 residues. CDR1 is MNHEY and CDR2 is SVGAGI in the germline V gene. The V gene lost 0 bases and the J gene lost 2 bases, with 5 bases spanning the gap. In DNA form, the CDR3 reads TGTGCCAGCAGTTACTCCCTACCCTACAATGAGCAGTTCTTC. It yields the protein CASSYSLPYNEQFF.

The V and J genes are TRBV19 and TRBJ1-1; D might be TRBD1 (5 bases). Germline lookup yields CDR1 LNHDA and CDR2 SQIVND (reference sequence). The CDR3 sequence is 14 residues long. The V end was cut by 5 bases, the J end by 1 base, with 11 bases between. The CDR3 loop is CASSGRQGNTEAFF. In DNA, the CDR3 is TGTGCCAGTAGTGGCAGGCAGGGGAACACTGAAGCTTTCTTT.

The J gene is TRBJ2-6, the V gene TRBV30; perhaps TRBD1 as D (6 bases). Germline V gives CDR1 GTSNPN, CDR2 SVGIG (reference sequence). CDR3 length: 18 residues. The V end was cut by 0 bases, the J end by 0 bases, with 15 bases between. CDR3 nucleotides: TGTGCCTGGAGTGTACTGCTACAGGGTTACTCTGGGGCCAACGTCCTGACTTTC. This translates into CAWSVLLQGYSGANVLTF.

The chain uses TRBV3-1 and TRBJ2-1; 10 bases line up with TRBD2. The CDR3 contains 15 residues. The V and J ends lost 4 bases and 4 bases, in that order; junction bases with no gene match: 4. CDR1 is LGHDT, CDR2 YNNKEL, per germline (reference sequence). CDR3 loop: CASSRTSGDYNEQFF. DNA for the CDR3: TGTGCCAGCAGCCGGACTAGCGGAGATTACAATGAGCAGTTCTTC.

This rearrangement joins TRBV29-1 to TRBJ1-2; 7 positions match TRBD1. Germline V gene lookup returns CDR1 SQVTM and CDR2 ANQGSEA. CDR3 length: 14 residues. The J segment lost 6 bases and the V segment lost 4 bases, leaving 11 bases of the junction unmatched. CDR3 protein: CSVVTRQGRNGYTF. Here the CDR3 DNA reads TGCAGCGTTGTAACCCGACAGGGCAGGAATGGCTACACCTTC.

This rearrangement joins TRBV7-9 to TRBJ1-1; D gene ambiguous. Trimming shortened V by 3 bases and J by 4 bases, and 6 bases separated the two germline ends. This CDR3 contains 12 residues. In germline, CDR1 is SEHNR, CDR2 FQNEAQ (reference sequence). This chain's CDR3 is CASSLRVTEAFF. The CDR3 nucleotides read TGTGCCAGCAGCTTGCGAGTCACTGAAGCTTTCTTT.

The rearrangement links TRBV29-1 to TRBJ2-5; maybe TRBD1 (6 bases). The CDR3 is 15 amino acids. Germline CDR1 reads SQVTM; CDR2 reads ANQGSEA. Here the CDR3 reads CSVKKQGYFQETQYF. The CDR3 nucleotides read TGCAGTGTAAAAAAGCAGGGGTACTTCCAAGAGACCCAGTACTTC. The whole variable domain, remainder taken from reference TRBV29-1 and TRBJ2-5, is SAVISQKPSRDICQRGTSLTIQCQVDSQVTMMFWYRQQPGQSLTLIATANQGSEATYESGFVIDKFPISRPNLTFSTLTVSNMSPEDSSIYLCSVKKQGYFQETQYFGPGTRLLVL.

This chain uses TRBV25-1 with TRBJ2-1; D might be TRBD1 (5 bases). Trimming removed 1 base at V and 0 bases at J, with 10 bases between. Germline assignment: CDR1 MGHDK and CDR2 SYGVNS. The CDR3 covers 16 residues. The DNA for the CDR3 is TGTGCCAGCAGTGAATTGGAAGGGGCCTCCTACAATGAGCAGTTCTTC. It encodes CASSELEGASYNEQFF.

The V gene is TRBV28, the J gene TRBJ2-2, with D possibly matching TRBD2 (6 bases). The CDR3 runs to 14 residues. Trimming removed 7 bases at V and 0 bases at J, with 9 bases between. CDR1 is MDHEN and CDR2 is SYDVKM in the germline V gene. This CDR3 reads CASTRLANTGELFF. The CDR3, as DNA: TGTGCCAGCACCCGACTAGCGAACACCGGGGAGCTGTTTTTT.

The chain uses TRBV6-2 or TRBV6-3 and TRBJ2-7, with 11 bases fitting TRBD2. V lost 6 bases to trimming and J lost 3 bases; unmatched junction nucleotides: 7. Germline loops: CDR1 MNHEY, CDR2 SVGEGT. The CDR3 extends over 15 amino acids. The CDR3 protein is CASSPTSGAYYEQYF. The CDR3, as DNA: TGTGCCAGCAGCCCGACTAGCGGGGCGTACTACGAGCAGTACTTC.

V gene TRBV7-3 combines with J gene TRBJ2-7, with no clear D. Trimming cost V 5 bases and J 4 bases, with 18 bases left between them. The CDR3 runs to 15 residues. Per the germline V gene, CDR1 is SGHTA and CDR2 is FQGTGA. CDR3 nucleotide sequence: TGTGCCAGCAGCCTCGGCCACAGAGGCCCTTACGAGCAGTACTTC. Translating it yields CASSLGHRGPYEQYF.

The chain carries TRBV20-1 and TRBJ2-7; 8 bases fit TRBD1. CDR1 DFQATT and CDR2 SNEGSKA come from the germline V gene (reference sequence). Trimming cost V 2 bases and J 3 bases; bases outside gene matches: 6. This CDR3 is 14 amino acids long. In DNA, the CDR3 is TGCAGTGCTAGAACGGGACAGGAAGGCTACGAGCAGTACTTC. Translation gives CSARTGQEGYEQYF.

This chain links TRBV19 with TRBJ2-2, with TRBD2 as a possible D gene (6 bases). Between the trimmed V and J ends, which lost 11 bases and 4 bases, there was a span of 20 bases. Per germline, CDR1 LNHDA and CDR2 SQIVND (reference sequence). This CDR3 is 15 amino acids long. CDR3 amino acids: CASQEGIFITGELFF. Written as DNA, the CDR3 is TGTGCCTCCCAGGAGGGTATATTCATCACCGGGGAGCTGTTTTTT.

The chain uses TRBV19 and TRBJ1-1; TRBD1 matches at 8 bases. Germline trimming cut 8 bases from V and 3 bases from J; bases unmatched to any gene: 38. The germline V gene encodes CDR1 LNHDA and CDR2 SQIVND (reference sequence). The CDR3 is 24 residues long. CDR3 loop: CASGGSPRSAPPPGQGYGHTEAFF. Written as DNA, the CDR3 is TGTGCCAGTGGGGGATCACCCAGAAGCGCCCCGCCGCCCGGACAGGGTTATGGGCACACTGAAGCTTTCTTT.